The rows below give T cell receptor beta chains drawn from one sample of a study of T cell changes during pregnancy in multiple sclerosis. Assay: immunoSEQ multiplex PCR; the TCRdb copy retains only in-frame clones and omits some. The top ten clones hold roughly 5.4% of a sample with tens of thousands of clones, under 95% of them seen once. Sequences were derived from peripheral blood, sampled in the third trimester of pregnancy. Every receptor here comes from a female donor in good health, enrolled as a control in a pregnancy study. CDR3s include the opening cysteine and the closing phenylalanine or tryptophan. A D gene is named only where the DNA matches it firmly. Not every row has a clone size; where given, it reads once, few, many or a size class.

v_gene	abundance	d_gene	j_gene	CDR3nt	CDR3aa
TRBV9	NA	NA	TRBJ1-5	TGTGCCAGCAGCGTAGATGGGGGGAGCAATCAGCCCCAGCATTTT	CASSVDGGSNQPQHF
TRBV6-5	NA	NA	TRBJ1-3	TGTGCCAGCGGCAGAACCTCTGGAAACACCATATATTTT	CASGRTSGNTIYF
TRBV6-5	NA	TRBD1	TRBJ2-1	TGTGCCAGCAGTTACGGAGTCACAGGGGCCTACAATGAGCAGTTCTTC	CASSYGVTGAYNEQFF
TRBV19	NA	NA	TRBJ2-7	TGTGCCAGTAGTATCAAAACAGGGAAAATCTACGAGCAGTACTTC	CASSIKTGKIYEQYF
TRBV7-2	NA	TRBD2	TRBJ2-3	TGTGCCAGCAGCCTAACTAGCGGGGGGGCAGATACGCAGTATTTT	CASSLTSGGADTQYF
TRBV4-1	NA	NA	TRBJ2-7	TGCGCCAGCAGCCGGGGGGGCTCGACTGAGCAGTACTTC	CASSRGGSTEQYF
TRBV2	NA	TRBD2	TRBJ2-7	TGTGCCAGCCTCGAGGGAGCGGGGTACTACGAGCAGTACTTC	CASLEGAGYYEQYF
TRBV5-1	NA	NA	TRBJ2-7	TGCGCCAGCAGCTTGGCGGGAAAGTCCCACGAGCAGTACTTC	CASSLAGKSHEQYF
TRBV28	NA	TRBD1	TRBJ2-7	TGTGCCAGCAGCCTGACAGGGGGCAGCTCCGAGCAGTACTTC	CASSLTGGSSEQYF
TRBV6-4	NA	TRBD2	TRBJ2-2	TGTGCCAGCAGTGAGGGGCTAGCGGGAGGGAACGGGGAGCTGTTTTTT	CASSEGLAGGNGELFF
TRBV2	NA	TRBD2	TRBJ2-7	TGTGCCAGCAGCCCTTTTCGCCCTGCTAGCGGGGGCCTCTACGAGCAGTACTTC	CASSPFRPASGGLYEQYF
TRBV7-9	NA	TRBD1	TRBJ2-7	TGTGCCAGCACTCCCCCAGGGGGCGACCTCTACGAGCAGTACTTC	CASTPPGGDLYEQYF
TRBV5-1	NA	NA	TRBJ2-5	TGCGCCAGCAGCTCCAGGGGAAACCAAGAGACCCAGTACTTC	CASSSRGNQETQYF
TRBV4-2	NA	TRBD1	TRBJ2-7	TGTGCCAGCAGCCAAGATCTTGTGTCCCGGGACAGGGTGGGGTACGAGCAGTACTTC	CASSQDLVSRDRVGYEQYF
TRBV11-1	once	TRBD2	TRBJ2-3	TGTGCCAGCAGCCGAGGACTAGCGGGAGGCACAGATACGCAGTATTTT	CASSRGLAGGTDTQYF
TRBV21-1	NA	NA	TRBJ1-6	TGTGCCAGCTCCAAACGAGAGGGCGGATATAATTCACCCCTCCACTTT	CASSKREGGYNSPLHF
TRBV27	NA	NA	TRBJ2-7	TGTGCCAGCAGTTTATCGTCCAGGGGCGAGTACGAGCAGTACTTC	CASSLSSRGEYEQYF
TRBV27	NA	NA	TRBJ2-7	TGTGCCAGCGCATCTCCCCCGGGGGGCACCTACGAGCAGTACTTC	CASASPPGGTYEQYF
TRBV11-2	NA	NA	TRBJ1-2	TGTGCCAGCAGCTTAGCCCATAACTATGGCTACACCTTC	CASSLAHNYGYTF
TRBV6-4	NA	TRBD2	TRBJ2-3	TGTGCCAGCAGTGACGAAGCGGGGGGGAAAGATACGCAGTATTTT	CASSDEAGGKDTQYF
TRBV13	NA	NA	TRBJ2-3	TGTGCCAGCAGCAGTCCCAGCGGGCCAGATACGCAGTATTTT	CASSSPSGPDTQYF
TRBV6-1	NA	TRBD1	TRBJ2-2	TGTGCCAGCACAGGGGGCCGCACCGGGGAGCTGTTTTTT	CASTGGRTGELFF
TRBV4-3	NA	TRBD1	TRBJ1-6	TGCGCCAGCAGCCAAGATGTGGGGACAGAAAAATCACCCCTCCACTTT	CASSQDVGTEKSPLHF
TRBV28	NA	TRBD2	TRBJ2-2	TGTGCCAGCAGTTCTCGCCGGAGACTAGCGGGCACCGGGGAGCTGTTTTTT	CASSSRRRLAGTGELFF
TRBV9	NA	NA	TRBJ1-4	TGTGCCAGCAGCGTAGGCGGGGGCCAAAATGAAAAACTGTTTTTT	CASSVGGGQNEKLFF
TRBV7-9	NA	NA	TRBJ2-3	TGTGCCAGCAGCCCCTCCCAAGGGGCTAGCACAGATACGCAGTATTTT	CASSPSQGASTDTQYF
TRBV4-3	NA	NA	TRBJ2-1	TGCGCCAGCAGCCAAGATTCGGGGGTCCGTGAGCAGTTCTTC	CASSQDSGVREQFF
TRBV11-2	NA	NA	TRBJ2-1	TGTGCCAGCAGCCCCCGCGGCAAAGAGTTGGATGAGCAGTTCTTC	CASSPRGKELDEQFF
TRBV27	NA	TRBD1	TRBJ2-7	TGTGCCGGGACAGGGGGCTTGATTGACGAGCAGTACTTC	CAGTGGLIDEQYF
TRBV27	once	TRBD2	TRBJ2-7	TGTGCCAGCAGTCCCGGACTAGCGGGATACGAGCAGTACTTC	CASSPGLAGYEQYF
TRBV7-9	NA	TRBD2	TRBJ2-1	TGTGCCAGCAGCTTAGGACTAGCGGGGGGGGAAAATGAGCAGTTCTTC	CASSLGLAGGENEQFF
TRBV30	NA	NA	TRBJ1-3	TGTGCCTGGAGTAGAGACAGTGGGGCCGGAAACACCATATATTTT	CAWSRDSGAGNTIYF
TRBV4-1	NA	NA	TRBJ2-1	TGCGCCAGCAGCCAAGTTGGTCTGACGAGGAATGAGCAGTTCTTC	CASSQVGLTRNEQFF
TRBV7-2	NA	TRBD1	TRBJ1-5	TGTGCCAGCAGCTTCCAGGGGGCGGATCAGCCCCAGCATTTT	CASSFQGADQPQHF
TRBV19	once	TRBD2	TRBJ2-5	TGTGCCAGTAGAAAGCGGGGGGCCCAAGAGACCCAGTACTTC	CASRKRGAQETQYF
TRBV6-5	NA	NA	TRBJ2-3	TGTGCCAGCAGTTACTCGCCGGACAGACACACAGATACGCAGTATTTT	CASSYSPDRHTDTQYF
TRBV20-1	few	NA	TRBJ1-2	TGCAGTGCTAGAGATCTCAGTGGCTACACCTTC	CSARDLSGYTF
TRBV9	once	NA	TRBJ1-2	TGTGCCAGCAGCGCCCAAGGGGGGGGAGACTATGGCTACACCTTC	CASSAQGGGDYGYTF
TRBV18	NA	NA	TRBJ1-3	TGTGCCAGCTCCCCTGAAACTGTATCTGGAAACACCATATATTTT	CASSPETVSGNTIYF
TRBV7-2	few	NA	TRBJ1-1	TGTGCCAGCAGCTTAAACTTGCGCTTGGAGGCTTTCTTT	CASSLNLRLEAFF
TRBV5-1	NA	TRBD1	TRBJ2-5	TGCGCCAGCAGCTTGGTCGGGACAGGACAAGAGACCCAGTACTTC	CASSLVGTGQETQYF